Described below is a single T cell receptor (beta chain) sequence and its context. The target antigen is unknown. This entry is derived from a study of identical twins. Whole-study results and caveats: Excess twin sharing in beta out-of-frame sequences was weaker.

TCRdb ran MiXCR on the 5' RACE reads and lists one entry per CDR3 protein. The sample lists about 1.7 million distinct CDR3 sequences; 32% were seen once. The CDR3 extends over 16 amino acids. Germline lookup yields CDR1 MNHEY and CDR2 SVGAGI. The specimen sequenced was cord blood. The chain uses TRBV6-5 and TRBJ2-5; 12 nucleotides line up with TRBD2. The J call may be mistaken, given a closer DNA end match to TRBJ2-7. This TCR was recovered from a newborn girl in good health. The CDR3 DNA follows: TGTGCCAGCAGTTACTCGAAGGCTAGCGGGGGGGACGAGCAGTACTTC. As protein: CASSYSKASGGDEQYF.